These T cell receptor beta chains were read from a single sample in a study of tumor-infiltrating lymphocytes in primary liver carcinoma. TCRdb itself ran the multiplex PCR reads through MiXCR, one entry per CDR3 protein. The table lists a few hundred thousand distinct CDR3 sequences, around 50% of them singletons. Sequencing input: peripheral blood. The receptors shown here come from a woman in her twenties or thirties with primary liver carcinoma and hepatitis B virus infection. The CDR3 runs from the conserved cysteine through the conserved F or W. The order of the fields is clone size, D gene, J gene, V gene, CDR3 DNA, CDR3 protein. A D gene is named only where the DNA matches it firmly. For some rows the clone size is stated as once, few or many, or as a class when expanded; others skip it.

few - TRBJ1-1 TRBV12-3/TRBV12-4 TGTGCCAGCTCCAACTTCATGAACACTGAAGCTTTCTTT CASSNFMNTEAFF
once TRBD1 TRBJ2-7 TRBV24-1 TGTGCCACCAGCCGGGGCCCGGGACAGGGAAACTACGAGCAGTACTTC CATSRGPGQGNYEQYF
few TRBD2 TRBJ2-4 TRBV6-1 TGTGTCAGCACCCGAGCGGGAGGGCCTTTCGGGCTAGCCAAAAACATTCAGTACTTC CVSTRAGGPFGLAKNIQYF
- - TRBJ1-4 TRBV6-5 TGTGCCAGCGGCCTTGTGGCAGGGCGGGGCGAAAAACTGTTTTTT CASGLVAGRGEKLFF
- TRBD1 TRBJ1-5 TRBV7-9 TGTGCCAGCAGCCATCTCGGACAGGGGGATCATCAGCCCCAGCATTTT CASSHLGQGDHQPQHF
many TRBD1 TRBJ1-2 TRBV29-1 TGCAGCGTCGAGGACAGGGGAGGACCTGGCTACACCTTC CSVEDRGGPGYTF
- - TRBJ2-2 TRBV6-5 TGTGCCAGCCACCAACCGAACTCCGGGGAGCTGTTTTTT CASHQPNSGELFF
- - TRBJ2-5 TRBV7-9 TGTACCAGCAGGGGAACGAGAGAGACCCAGTACTTC CTSRGTRETQYF
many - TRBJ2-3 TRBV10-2 TGCGCCAGCAGTGACCCAGATACGCAGTATTTT CASSDPDTQYF
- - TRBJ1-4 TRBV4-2 TGTGCCAGCAGCCAACCAAGAGGGAATGAAAAACTGTTTTTT CASSQPRGNEKLFF
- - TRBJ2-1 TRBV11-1 TGTGCCAGCAACTTCCTAGGACGGGGGAAGCAGTTCTTC CASNFLGRGKQFF
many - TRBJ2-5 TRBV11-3 TGTGCCAGCAGCTCGGGACCTCAAGAGACCCAGTACTTC CASSSGPQETQYF
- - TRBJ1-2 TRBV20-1 TGCAGTGCTAGAGACTATGGCTACACCTTC CSARDYGYTF
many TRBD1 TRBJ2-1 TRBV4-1 TGCGCCAGCAGCCAAGAAACGGGACAGCCCTACAATGAGCAGTTCTTC CASSQETGQPYNEQFF
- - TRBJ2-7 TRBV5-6 TGTGCCAGCAGCGCAAAAGGAGGCGGCAGGTACTTC CASSAKGGGRYF
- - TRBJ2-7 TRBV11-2 TGTGTCAGCAGCTTTCCCGAAGGCGGGGGCGGCGACGAACAGTACTTC CVSSFPEGGGGDEQYF
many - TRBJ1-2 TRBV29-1 TGCAGCGTTCGGGTGCGGTCTTCTGGCTACACCTTC CSVRVRSSGYTF
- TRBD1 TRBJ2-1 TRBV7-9 TGTGCCAGCAGCCATCAGGGACAGGGAGCAAACCCTTACAATGAGCAGTTCTTC CASSHQGQGANPYNEQFF
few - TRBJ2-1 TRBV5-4 TGTGCCAGCAGACCTACAGGGAGATACAATGGGCAGTTCTTC CASRPTGRYNGQFF
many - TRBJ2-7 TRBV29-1 TGCAGCGCCATGACATCTGGGACCGGCACTCCCTACGAGCAGTACTTC CSAMTSGTGTPYEQYF
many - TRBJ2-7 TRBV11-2 TGTGCCAGCAGCTTAGGGGCGGTTGGTTACTACGAGCAGTACTTC CASSLGAVGYYEQYF
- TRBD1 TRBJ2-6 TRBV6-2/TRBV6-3 TGTGCCAGCAGTTACTCAAAGGGGGCTGGGACCAACGTCCTGACTTTC CASSYSKGAGTNVLTF
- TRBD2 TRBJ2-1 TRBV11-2 TGTGCCAGCACCTCGGGACTAGCGACCTACAATGAGCAGTTATTC CASTSGLATYNEQLF
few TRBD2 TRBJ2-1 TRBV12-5 TGTGCTAGTGGTTTGGTACCGCGGACTAGTACCTACAATGAGCAGTTCTTC CASGLVPRTSTYNEQFF
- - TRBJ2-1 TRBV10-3 TGTGCCATCAGTGAGCCTAGTGAGCAGTTCTTC CAISEPSEQFF
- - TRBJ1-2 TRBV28 TGTGCCAGCAGATATACACAGAGCTATGGCTACACCTTC CASRYTQSYGYTF
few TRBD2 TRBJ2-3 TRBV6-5 TGTGCCACCGCCTCGGGGGGGGCTACAGATACGCAGTATTTT CATASGGATDTQYF